This T cell receptor (beta chain) was captured by sequencing in a study of neoadjuvant nivolumab and ipilimumab in lung cancer. A remark on this clone: Its antigen is currently unknown.

Per germline, CDR1 SGHRS and CDR2 YFSETQ. The junction had 7 bases not matched to a gene; V was cut back by 4 bases and J by 8 bases. There are 13 residues in the CDR3. TCRdb keeps only in-frame clones here, not all; method: immunoSEQ multiplex PCR. Here the sample spans 5,000 or so clones, 73% being singletons. Study-wide findings and caveats: Pretherapy blood TCR richness correlated positively with resected tumor richness. Pathologic regression was not significantly tied to TCR clonality. Only two of four nivolumab-treated tumors gained richness and clonality by surgery.

The genes are TRBV5-1 and TRBJ1-2, with 8 bases identical to TRBD1. The TCR comes from an adult with non-small cell lung cancer. This sample comprised tumor tissue, obtained after neoadjuvant nivolumab, alone or with ipilimumab, at or shortly before surgery. Written as DNA, the CDR3 is TGCGCCAGCAGCCCGGACAGGGTCCAAGGCTACACCTTC. Residues: CASSPDRVQGYTF.